A single sample is the source of the 20 T cell receptor beta chains below, sequenced in a study of blood T cell repertoires in COVID-19. Method: immunoSEQ multiplex PCR; TCRdb's copy keeps in-frame clones and lacks some. Found here are some 450,000 clones, approximately 90% of them singletons; the top ten hold 0.7% to 0.85%. Material for sequencing was peripheral blood. The receptors were gathered from a man aged 18 to 35 with COVID-19, enrolled during active disease.

This chain uses TRBV3-1 (or the pseudogene TRBV3-2) with TRBJ1-4, with D unresolved. V lost 0 bases, J lost 17 bases, and 16 bases lay in between. Looked up from germline, CDR1 is LGHDT and CDR2 is YNNKEL (reference sequence). The length of the CDR3 is 13 residues. CDR3 loop: CASSQDRGREEFF. The CDR3 DNA reads as TGTGCCAGCAGCCAAGATCGTGGACGGGAAGAATTTTTT.

The V and J genes are TRBV3-1 (or the pseudogene TRBV3-2) and TRBJ2-3; maybe TRBD1 (5 bases). Per germline, CDR1 LGHDT and CDR2 YNNKEL (reference sequence). The CDR3 runs to 15 residues. V was cut by 7 bases and J by 4 bases, with 18 bases left in between. CDR3 residues: CASTQWGKEPDTQYF. The CDR3 DNA reads TGTGCCAGCACCCAGTGGGGCAAGGAACCAGATACGCAGTATTTT.

With respect to this clone: Other DNA sequences in this specimen translate into the identical CDR3. This rearrangement joins TRBV11-2 to TRBJ2-1; D is undetermined. This CDR3 is built from 12 residues. The V end was cut by 0 bases, the J end by 7 bases, with 4 bases between. The germline V gene has CDR1 SGHAT and CDR2 FQNNGV. CDR3 in amino acids: CASSLDRNEQFF. CDR3 coding DNA: TGTGCCAGCAGCTTAGATAGAAATGAGCAGTTCTTC.

The rearrangement joins TRBV27 to TRBJ1-2; D is perhaps TRBD1 (6 bases). The CDR3 has 15 residues. Germline V gene data show CDR1 as MNHEY and CDR2 as SMNVEV (reference sequence). V shed 5 bases and J shed 4 bases, with 17 bases lying between them. CDR3 region: CASSPSTGSSYGYTF. The CDR3 DNA follows: TGTGCCAGCAGTCCATCGACAGGTTCGAGCTATGGCTACACCTTC.

The V call is TRBV6-5, the J call TRBJ1-5; D unresolved. Trimming took off 0 bases at V and 6 bases at J, with 9 bases between the two ends. CDR1 is MNHEY and CDR2 is SVGAGI in the germline V gene. This CDR3 spans 14 amino acids. The CDR3 coding sequence is TGTGCCAGCAGTTACTCTAAATTATCTCAGCCCCAGCATTTT. It is translated as CASSYSKLSQPQHF.

This clone was found many times. The identical CDR3 is also encoded by other nucleotide sequences in the sample. The rearrangement uses TRBV11-3 and TRBJ2-7; 12 nucleotides line up with TRBD2. The CDR3 is 15 residues long. Trimming took 3 bases from V and 0 from J; bases not matched to a gene: 0. Germline V gene sequence: CDR1 SGHNT, CDR2 YENEEA. The CDR3 sequence: CASSLTSGSSYEQYF. The DNA of the CDR3 is TGTGCCAGCAGCTTGACTAGCGGGAGCTCCTACGAGCAGTACTTC. The full variable domain, with the rest looked up from reference TRBV11-3 and TRBJ2-7, is EAGVVQSPRYKIIEKKQPVAFWCNPISGHNTLYWYLQNLGQGPELLIRYENEEAVDDSQLPKDRFSAERLKGVDSTLKIQPAELGDSAVYLCASSLTSGSSYEQYFGPGTRLTVT.

The chain combines TRBV6-5 with TRBJ1-2; D gene ambiguous. V was cut by 6 bases and J by 8 bases, with 16 bases left in between. There are 13 residues in the CDR3. Looked up from germline, CDR1 is MNHEY and CDR2 is SVGAGI. The CDR3 sequence is CASRYVQAGGYTF. Here the CDR3 DNA reads TGTGCCAGCAGATACGTGCAGGCGGGGGGCTACACCTTC.

This clone was found once. The V call is TRBV21-1, the J call TRBJ2-1; TRBD1 was called by the table and not checked on the DNA. TRBV21-1 corresponds to a pseudogene. There are 14 residues in the CDR3. In DNA form, the CDR3 reads TGTGCCATTCCGGGACAACATACGAACAATGAGCAGTTCTTC. Translated: CAIPGQHTNNEQFF.

The chain carries TRBV11-3 and TRBJ1-1; no definite D call. This CDR3 region has 14 residues. Germline loops: CDR1 SGHNT, CDR2 YENEEA. V lost 5 bases, J lost 0 bases, and 10 bases lay in between. The CDR3 loop is CASSRNTLNTEAFF. The CDR3 region has the DNA TGTGCCAGCAGCCGCAACACGCTGAACACTGAAGCTTTCTTT. The full variable domain, completed using reference TRBV11-3 and TRBJ1-1, is EAGVVQSPRYKIIEKKQPVAFWCNPISGHNTLYWYLQNLGQGPELLIRYENEEAVDDSQLPKDRFSAERLKGVDSTLKIQPAELGDSAVYLCASSRNTLNTEAFFGQGTRLTVV.

The chain carries TRBV19 and TRBJ2-1; D perhaps matches TRBD1 (6 bases). The CDR3 runs 15 residues. Germline V CDR1 and CDR2: LNHDA, SQIVND (reference sequence). V was trimmed by 1 base and J by 10 bases, leaving 17 bases between them. CDR3 loop: CASSIVLGGDREQFF. CDR3 bases: TGTGCCAGTAGTATAGTTTTAGGGGGAGATAGGGAGCAGTTCTTC.

The chain carries TRBV2 and TRBJ1-3; possibly TRBD1 for D (5 bases). Germline CDR1 reads SNHLY; CDR2 reads FYNNEI. Deletions cut 3 bases from V and 3 bases from J, with 9 bases between. The CDR3 contains 14 residues. DNA of the CDR3: TGTGCCAGCAGTGATTCAGGGTTTGGAAACACCATATATTTT. This translates into CASSDSGFGNTIYF. The whole variable domain, filled in from reference TRBV2 and TRBJ1-3, reads EPEVTQTPSHQVTQMGQEVILRCVPISNHLYFYWYRQILGQKVEFLVSFYNNEISEKSEIFDDQFSVERPDGSNFTLKIRSTKLEDSAMYFCASSDSGFGNTIYFGEGSWLTVV.

The gene calls are TRBV2 and TRBJ2-7; 11 bases match TRBD1. Trimming took 4 bases from V and 2 from J; bases not matched to a gene: 4. The CDR3 contains 15 residues. Per the germline V gene, CDR1 is SNHLY and CDR2 is FYNNEI. The CDR3 region has the DNA TGTGCCAGCAGTGGGACAGGGGGCACAACCTACGAGCAGTACTTC. Amino acid sequence: CASSGTGGTTYEQYF.

J is TRBJ2-2 and V is TRBV2; 10 bases align to TRBD1. V gave up 5 bases and J gave up 5 bases; unmatched junction bases: 5. CDR1 is SNHLY, CDR2 FYNNEI, per germline. The CDR3 has 15 amino acids. The CDR3 region has the DNA TGTGCCAGCAGTTCGACAGGGGGCAGGACCGGGGAGCTGTTTTTT. Encoded protein: CASSSTGGRTGELFF.

The chain carries TRBV6-5 and TRBJ1-5; possibly TRBD1 for D (6 bases). CDR1 MNHEY and CDR2 SVGAGI come from the germline V gene. The CDR3 loop spans 15 amino acids. The V end lost 6 bases, the J end lost 5 bases, and 17 bases lay between the germline ends. CDR3: CASSPAEGGHQPQHF. The CDR3 coding sequence is TGTGCCAGCAGCCCCGCTGAGGGGGGGCATCAGCCCCAGCATTTT.

This chain links TRBV10-3 with TRBJ2-3, with TRBD2 matching over 10 bases. V lost 6 bases and J lost 2; bases outside the gene matches: 5. CDR1 ENHRY and CDR2 SYGVKD come from the germline V gene. This CDR3 is built from 15 residues. The CDR3 nucleotides read TGTGCCATCAGGGGGACTAGCGTCCCCACAGATACGCAGTATTTT. This sequence encodes CAIRGTSVPTDTQYF.

Ten or more counts support this clone. This chain connects TRBV2 to TRBJ1-5, with D possibly being TRBD1 (6 bases). The CDR3 has 14 residues. Trimming took 8 bases from V and 1 from J, leaving 12 bases between them. Germline V lookup: CDR1 SNHLY, CDR2 FYNNEI. CDR3 residues: CASSTGLSNQPQHF. The CDR3 coding sequence is TGTGCCAGCTCTACAGGGTTGAGCAATCAGCCCCAGCATTTT. Full variable domain (missing parts from reference TRBV2 and TRBJ1-5): EPEVTQTPSHQVTQMGQEVILRCVPISNHLYFYWYRQILGQKVEFLVSFYNNEISEKSEIFDDQFSVERPDGSNFTLKIRSTKLEDSAMYFCASSTGLSNQPQHFGDGTRLSIL.

The rearrangement uses TRBV5-4 and TRBJ2-2; 8 positions match TRBD1. V shed 4 bases, J shed 5 bases, and the junction held 7 bases outside the gene matches. The CDR3 extends over 15 amino acids. The germline CDR1 and CDR2 sequences are SGHNT and YYREEE (reference sequence). CDR3 in DNA: TGTGCCAGCAGCCTCGGACAGGGTAGTACCGGGGAGCTGTTTTTT. As protein: CASSLGQGSTGELFF.

V gene TRBV3-1 (or the pseudogene TRBV3-2) combines with J gene TRBJ2-7; D is perhaps TRBD2 (6 bases). This CDR3 has 15 amino acids. Per germline, CDR1 LGHDT and CDR2 YNNKEL (reference sequence). V gave up 1 base and J gave up 3 bases, with 13 bases separating them. The CDR3 loop is CASSQGDWDFYEQYF. The CDR3 DNA sequence: TGTGCCAGCAGCCAAGGGGATTGGGACTTCTACGAGCAGTACTTC.

The chain carries TRBV4-1 and TRBJ1-3, with D possibly being TRBD1 (6 bases). The CDR3 loop spans 15 amino acids. Germline V gene data show CDR1 as MGHRA and CDR2 as YSYEKL. Trimming took 1 base from V and 7 from J, leaving 14 bases between them. CDR3 amino acids: CASSQGQGTRNTIYF. Written as DNA, the CDR3 is TGCGCCAGCAGCCAAGGGCAGGGGACGAGGAACACCATATATTTT.

J is TRBJ2-1 and V is TRBV30; the match to TRBD2 covers 7 bases. CDR1 and CDR2 from the germline V gene are GTSNPN and SVGIG (reference sequence). The CDR3 is made up of 14 amino acids. The V segment lost 2 bases and the J segment 0 bases; nucleotides outside the gene matches: 1. The CDR3 DNA follows: TGTGCCTGGAGTAGCGGGATCTCCTACAATGAGCAGTTCTTC. As protein: CAWSSGISYNEQFF.